A single sample gave rise to the 28 T cell receptor beta chains below, sequenced in a study of blood T cells in healthy people across ages. A J-beta primer mix and a sample-barcoded 5' primer were used in a second PCR of roughly 6 to 11 cycles. Using its own MiXCR run on the 5' RACE reads, TCRdb lists one record per CDR3 protein. The sample yields some 1,500,000 distinct CDR3 sequences, approximately 43% seen once. The specimen sequenced was blood. These TCRs come from a woman aged 18-29 years in good health.

The CDR3 is CAWSEGQETQYF. DNA for the CDR3: TGTGCCTGGAGTGAGGGACAAGAGACCCAGTACTTC. The chain uses TRBV30 and TRBJ2-5, with D hard to call. The CDR3 sequence is 12 residues long. From germline, CDR1 is GTSNPN and CDR2 SVGIG (reference sequence). Trimming cost V 1 base and J 2 bases, with 5 bases left between them.

V gene TRBV27 combines with J gene TRBJ2-1, with D possibly TRBD2 on 5 matching bases. Germline loops: CDR1 MNHEY, CDR2 SMNVEV (reference sequence). The CDR3 is 13 residues long. Deletions cut 3 bases from V and 9 bases from J, with 12 bases between. CDR3 in DNA: TGTGCCAGCAGTTTCGGCGGGTACCTTGAGCAGTTCTTC. The encoded protein is CASSFGGYLEQFF.

This clonotype was observed a handful of times. CDR3 loop: CASSYSGTGGGEQYF. The CDR3 DNA sequence: TGTGCCAGCAGTTACTCCGGGACAGGGGGAGGCGAGCAGTACTTC. The V and J genes are TRBV6-5 and TRBJ2-7; the match to TRBD1 covers 11 bases. The V gene end was trimmed by 0 bases and the J gene end by 6 bases; junction bases not matched to a gene: 4. This CDR3 region has 15 residues. Germline loops: CDR1 MNHEY, CDR2 SVGAGI.

The J gene is TRBJ1-1, the V gene TRBV29-1, with D uncertain. This CDR3 spans 11 amino acids. The V end lost 5 bases, the J end lost 11 bases, and 15 bases lay between the germline ends. The germline CDR1 and CDR2 sequences are SQVTM and ANQGSEA. The CDR3 sequence is CSVMTGKGAFF. The DNA for the CDR3 is TGCAGCGTTATGACCGGGAAGGGTGCTTTCTTT.

The chain combines TRBV14 with TRBJ1-2; TRBD1 is a possible D gene (5 bases). CDR1 SGHDN and CDR2 FVKESK come from the germline V gene. The V end was cut by 0 bases, the J end by 1 base, with 12 bases between. This CDR3 comprises 16 residues. The CDR3 protein is CASSQEGQDLNYGYTF. The CDR3 region has the DNA TGTGCCAGCAGCCAAGAAGGACAAGACCTTAACTATGGCTACACCTTC.

This clonotype has a handful of counts. The chain links TRBV11-2 to TRBJ2-3, with TRBD2 matching over 8 bases. J was trimmed by 0 bases and V by 2 bases; bases with no gene match: 7. Germline V gives CDR1 SGHAT, CDR2 FQNNGV. The CDR3 has 17 residues. CDR3 loop: CASSLRTSGSSTDTQYF. The CDR3 DNA sequence: TGTGCCAGCAGCTTAAGAACTAGCGGCTCTAGCACAGATACGCAGTATTTT.

This clonotype has just a few counts. CDR3 sequence reads: CASSFFAPETQYF. Here the CDR3 DNA reads TGTGCCAGCAGCTTTTTCGCACCAGAGACCCAGTACTTC. The chain combines TRBV7-2 with TRBJ2-5; no reliable D call. The V end was cut by 3 bases, the J end by 4 bases, with 9 bases between. The CDR3 is 13 residues long. In germline, CDR1 is SGHTA, CDR2 FQGNSA.

This clonotype was counted between two and nine times. The J gene is TRBJ1-2, the V gene TRBV3-1; 11 bases match TRBD1. In germline, CDR1 is LGHDT, CDR2 YNNKEL (reference sequence). The CDR3 length is 15 residues. J was trimmed by 8 bases and V by 2 bases; bases with no gene match: 7. CDR3 nucleotide sequence: TGTGCCAGCAGCCAATCCGGACAGGGGGCGCGGGGCTACACCTTC. Its translation: CASSQSGQGARGYTF.

The chain's CDR3 is CASRPQGGAKGGYTF. The CDR3 nucleotides are TGTGCCAGCAGACCCCAAGGGGGGGCGAAAGGTGGCTACACCTTC. The genes are TRBV28 and TRBJ1-2; possible D gene TRBD1, 6 bases. This CDR3 has 15 residues. Per the germline V gene, CDR1 is MDHEN and CDR2 is SYDVKM. Trimming pared 6 bases from V and 7 bases from J, leaving 21 bases between.

The chain combines TRBV28 with TRBJ1-2; the match to TRBD1 covers 7 bases. V lost 5 bases, J lost 6 bases, and 6 bases stayed unmatched. CDR1 MDHEN and CDR2 SYDVKM come from the germline V gene. The CDR3 totals 13 residues. CDR3 amino acids: CASSRDRIHGYTF. CDR3 nucleotides: TGTGCCAGCAGTCGGGACAGAATCCATGGCTACACCTTC.

J is TRBJ1-2 and V is TRBV9; D not resolved. The V gene lost 4 bases and the J gene lost 0 bases, with 16 bases spanning the gap. In germline, CDR1 is SGDLS, CDR2 YYNGEE. The CDR3 extends over 16 amino acids. The CDR3: CASSPRVGAPNYGYTF. CDR3 DNA: TGTGCCAGCAGCCCGCGAGTGGGAGCTCCTAACTATGGCTACACCTTC. The entire variable domain, with the rest obtained from reference TRBV9 and TRBJ1-2, is as follows: DSGVTQTPKHLITATGQRVTLRCSPRSGDLSVYWYQQSLDQGLQFLIQYYNGEERAKGNILERFSAQQFPDLHSELNLSSLELGDSALYFCASSPRVGAPNYGYTFGSGTRLTVV.

This chain joins TRBV30 and TRBJ2-7, with 8 bases matching TRBD2. Per germline, CDR1 GTSNPN and CDR2 SVGIG (reference sequence). Trimming cost V 3 bases and J 4 bases; bases outside gene matches: 11. The CDR3 loop spans 15 amino acids. The CDR3: CAWSEGLAAGYEQYF. The DNA of the CDR3 is TGTGCCTGGAGCGAAGGACTAGCCGCCGGGTACGAGCAGTACTTC.

Only a few counts were recorded for this clonotype. The rearrangement joins TRBV20-1 to TRBJ1-5, with TRBD1 matching over 11 bases. Germline lookup yields CDR1 DFQATT and CDR2 SNEGSKA (reference sequence). Unmatched junction bases numbered 11, after V lost 6 bases and J lost 4 bases. The CDR3 is made up of 16 amino acids. This CDR3 is CSARSRDRGWNQPQHF. In DNA, the CDR3 is TGCAGTGCCCGCTCCCGGGACAGGGGGTGGAATCAGCCCCAGCATTTT.

The V and J genes are TRBV20-1 and TRBJ2-4; D not certain. Germline CDR1 reads DFQATT; CDR2 reads SNEGSKA (reference sequence). There are 14 residues in the CDR3. Trimming removed 0 bases from V and 5 bases from J, with 11 bases in between. CDR3 DNA sequence: TGCAGTGCTAGAGATGCGGAAACCCAAAACATTCAGTACTTC. Translating gives CSARDAETQNIQYF.

The gene calls are TRBV6-2 or TRBV6-3 and TRBJ2-7; 7 bases fit TRBD2. This CDR3 spans 16 amino acids. Germline assignment: CDR1 MNHEY and CDR2 SVGEGT. V shed 1 base, J shed 7 bases, and the junction held 13 bases outside the gene matches. Here the CDR3 reads CASSYWRAGTYNEQYF. The CDR3 DNA follows: TGTGCCAGCAGTTACTGGAGAGCGGGAACCTACAATGAGCAGTACTTC.

The rearrangement joins TRBV20-1 to TRBJ2-1, with D perhaps matching TRBD2 (6 bases). In germline, CDR1 is DFQATT, CDR2 SNEGSKA (reference sequence). The CDR3 has 13 residues. The CDR3 reads CRVAASSYNEQFF. The CDR3 nucleotides are TGCAGGGTAGCGGCAAGCTCCTACAATGAGCAGTTCTTC.

A few counts support this clonotype. The CDR3 bases are TGTGCCAGCAGCCAAGATGGGCTGGGACGGACGCAGTATTTT. This gives the protein CASSQDGLGRTQYF. The chain recombines TRBV14 with TRBJ2-3; D may correspond to TRBD1 or TRBD2 (5 bases each). V lost 0 bases to trimming and J lost 9 bases, with 13 bases between them. The germline V gene encodes CDR1 SGHDN and CDR2 FVKESK. The CDR3 has 14 amino acids. The full variable domain, its missing parts supplied by reference TRBV14 and TRBJ2-3, is EAGVTQFPSHSVIEKGQTVTLRCDPISGHDNLYWYRRVMGKEIKFLLHFVKESKQDESGMPNNRFLAERTGGTYSTLKVQPAELEDSGVYFCASSQDGLGRTQYFGPGTRLTVL.

This clonotype was detected a few times. This chain connects TRBV27 to TRBJ2-5; 10 positions match TRBD2. The J call is in doubt because the DNA end fits TRBJ2-7 better. The CDR3 covers 15 residues. Germline assignment: CDR1 MNHEY and CDR2 SMNVEV (reference sequence). The CDR3 sequence: CASSSPLAGIYEQYF. The CDR3 nucleotides are TGTGCCAGCAGTTCGCCACTAGCGGGGATCTACGAGCAGTACTTC.

The chain carries TRBV5-1 and TRBJ2-7; 9 bases align to TRBD1. The trim removed 4 bases at V and 3 bases at J, leaving 8 bases unmatched. Germline CDR1 reads SGHRS; CDR2 reads YFSETQ. The CDR3 totals 15 residues. CDR3 protein: CASSRGQGDFYEQYF. The CDR3 DNA reads TGCGCCAGCAGCAGGGGACAGGGAGACTTCTACGAGCAGTACTTC.

CDR3 loop: CASSPDRGLTYEQYF. The CDR3 DNA reads as TGTGCCAGCAGCCCAGATCGGGGATTGACCTACGAGCAGTACTTC. This chain links TRBV11-2 with TRBJ2-7, with TRBD2 as a possible D gene (5 bases). In germline, CDR1 is SGHAT, CDR2 FQNNGV. Between the trimmed V and J ends, which lost 5 bases and 2 bases, there was a span of 16 bases. This CDR3 region has 15 residues.

The chain combines TRBV29-1 with TRBJ1-1; D is undetermined. CDR1 is SQVTM and CDR2 is ANQGSEA in the germline V gene. Between the trimmed V and J ends, which lost 8 bases and 3 bases, there was a span of 16 bases. This CDR3 has 13 amino acids. The CDR3 here is CSTVGDGYTEAFF. CDR3 DNA: TGCAGCACCGTCGGAGACGGGTACACTGAAGCTTTCTTT.

V is TRBV5-1 and J is TRBJ2-7, with TRBD1 identical over 7 bases. J was trimmed by 3 bases and V by 0 bases; bases with no gene match: 12. Germline CDR1 reads SGHRS; CDR2 reads YFSETQ. The CDR3 spans 17 residues. Written as DNA, the CDR3 is TGCGCCAGCAGCTTGGCGTTGGGACAGAGAAAAAACTACGAGCAGTACTTC. Its translation: CASSLALGQRKNYEQYF.

This clonotype was seen a handful of times. The chain recombines TRBV4-3 with TRBJ2-1; D possibly matches TRBD1 or TRBD2 (6 bases each). Germline V CDR1 and CDR2: LGHNA, YSLEER. The V end was cut by 2 bases, the J end by 3 bases, with 17 bases between. The CDR3 is 17 residues long. The DNA for the CDR3 is TGCGCCAGCAGCCAACTTTACGGCGGGACACTCTACAATGAGCAGTTCTTC. Amino acid sequence: CASSQLYGGTLYNEQFF.

The chain couples TRBV9 to TRBJ2-1; 11 bases are a match to TRBD2. V gave up 3 bases and J gave up 3 bases; unmatched junction bases: 11. Germline V gene sequence: CDR1 SGDLS, CDR2 YYNGEE. The CDR3 sequence is 18 residues long. CDR3 sequence: CASSAQPAGTSGYNEQFF. The CDR3 nucleotides read TGTGCCAGCAGCGCCCAACCTGCCGGGACTAGCGGCTACAATGAGCAGTTCTTC.

Details on this clonotype: Compared with germline, one end of the junction differs, possibly owing to a read error. This sequence joins TRBV20-1 and TRBJ1-2; the D is unclear. CDR3 size: 13 residues. From germline, CDR1 is DFQATT and CDR2 SNEGSKA (reference sequence). The CDR3 region has the DNA TGCAGTGCTCGAGAGGGTGTGGGCGCGGGCTACACCTTC. Translation: CSAREGVGAGYTF.

The chain employs TRBV20-1 and TRBJ2-1, with TRBD1 matching over 8 bases. Germline V gene sequence: CDR1 DFQATT, CDR2 SNEGSKA (reference sequence). The CDR3 loop spans 15 amino acids. V was pared by 6 bases and J by 7 bases, with 14 bases of the junction left unmatched. The CDR3 spells CSAELQGQGFNEQFF. CDR3 in DNA: TGCAGTGCCGAACTTCAAGGACAGGGCTTTAATGAGCAGTTCTTC.

This rearrangement joins TRBV12-3 or TRBV12-4 to TRBJ2-3; perhaps TRBD1 as D (7 bases). There are 16 residues in the CDR3. Trimming left V 6 bases short and J 5 bases short, with 21 bases between. In DNA, the CDR3 is TGTGCCAGCAGCTTCTTCTCAGGGGGGAGAGGAGATACGCAGTATTTT. Its protein product is CASSFFSGGRGDTQYF.

In its sample, this clonotype was seen many times. The V gene is TRBV7-2, the J gene TRBJ2-3, with TRBD2 matching over 15 bases. CDR1 is SGHTA, CDR2 FQGNSA, per germline. The CDR3 runs 18 residues. The V and J ends lost 4 bases and 1 base, in that order; junction bases with no gene match: 6. In DNA, the CDR3 is TGTGCCAGCAGCTGGACTAGCGGGGGGGGCGGTGGCACAGATACGCAGTATTTT. The encoded protein is CASSWTSGGGGGTDTQYF.